This is a list of T cell receptor beta chains from one sample in a study of human T cells and chemical hapten exposure. TCRdb independently ran MiXCR on the RACE reads; one entry per CDR3 protein. The sample lists around 69,000 distinct CDR3 sequences; 8.5% were seen once. Source: whole blood, taken in connection with sensitization to the hapten diphenylcyclopropenone (DPC). The receptors shown here come from a woman aged 45-65 years with alopecia areata. Some clones in this sample may be carry-over from other donors' samples. The CDR3 runs from the conserved cysteine through the conserved F or W. Each record gives: V gene, D gene, clone size, J gene, CDR3 protein, CDR3 DNA. D genes are given only for firm matches. The listing skips clone size in some rows; elsewhere it reads once, few, many or a size class.

TRBV28	NA	many	TRBJ1-5	CASSSAPRGSQPQHF	TGTGCCAGCAGTTCGGCCCCCAGAGGGAGTCAGCCCCAGCATTTT
TRBV20-1	NA	NA	TRBJ2-4	CSAINQQGVGAKNIQYF	TGCAGTGCTATCAACCAACAGGGAGTAGGGGCCAAAAACATTCAGTACTTC
TRBV18	NA	many	TRBJ1-5	CASSPFGVENNQPQHF	TGTGCCAGCTCACCATTCGGGGTAGAAAATAATCAGCCCCAGCATTTT
TRBV5-1	NA	NA	TRBJ1-5	CASSLDQGLGQPQHF	TGCGCCAGCAGCTTGGATCAGGGACTGGGCCAGCCCCAGCATTTT
TRBV7-9	TRBD2	NA	TRBJ2-7	CASSPAAGVSREQYF	TGTGCCAGCAGCCCGGCAGCGGGAGTGTCGCGGGAGCAGTACTTC
TRBV13	NA	many	TRBJ1-1	CASSPDLNTEAFF	TGTGCCAGCAGCCCGGACCTAAACACTGAAGCTTTCTTT
TRBV6-2/TRBV6-3	NA	many	TRBJ1-1	CASLTPTGNTEAFF	TGTGCCAGCCTCACCCCGACAGGGAACACTGAAGCTTTCTTT
TRBV13	NA	many	TRBJ1-3	CATENREDTIYF	TGTGCCACAGAGAACAGGGAGGACACCATATATTTT
TRBV28	NA	NA	TRBJ2-3	CASSLGGAGRTDTQYF	TGTGCCAGCAGTTTAGGGGGGGCGGGTCGGACAGATACGCAGTATTTT
TRBV12-3/TRBV12-4	TRBD1	few	TRBJ1-5	CASSLGQGGQPQHF	TGTGCCAGCAGTTTAGGACAGGGTGGTCAGCCCCAGCATTTT
TRBV10-3	NA	many	TRBJ2-6	CAISESELRSASGANVLTF	TGTGCCATCAGTGAGAGCGAGTTAAGGTCGGCTTCTGGGGCCAACGTCCTGACTTTC
TRBV5-4	NA	few	TRBJ2-7	CASSQAGPWEQYF	TGTGCCAGCAGCCAAGCAGGGCCTTGGGAGCAGTACTTC
TRBV7-9	NA	NA	TRBJ1-5	CASSSGDWYSNQPQHF	TGTGCCAGCAGCTCCGGGGACTGGTATAGCAATCAGCCCCAGCATTTT